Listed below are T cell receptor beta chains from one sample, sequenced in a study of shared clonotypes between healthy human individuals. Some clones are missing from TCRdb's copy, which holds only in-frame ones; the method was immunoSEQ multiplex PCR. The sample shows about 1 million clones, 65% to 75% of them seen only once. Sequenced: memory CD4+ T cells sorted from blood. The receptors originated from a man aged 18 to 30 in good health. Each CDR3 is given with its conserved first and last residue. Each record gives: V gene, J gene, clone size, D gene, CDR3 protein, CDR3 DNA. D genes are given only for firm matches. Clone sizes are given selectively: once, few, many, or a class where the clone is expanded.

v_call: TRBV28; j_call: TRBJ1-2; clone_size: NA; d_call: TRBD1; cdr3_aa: CASSLGQDFNYGYTF; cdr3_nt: TGTGCCAGCAGTTTAGGACAGGATTTTAACTATGGCTACACCTTC
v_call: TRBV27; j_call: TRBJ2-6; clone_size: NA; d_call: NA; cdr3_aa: CASSLGATLGSGANVLTF; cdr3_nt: TGTGCCAGCAGTTTGGGAGCAACTCTGGGATCTGGGGCCAACGTCCTGACTTTC
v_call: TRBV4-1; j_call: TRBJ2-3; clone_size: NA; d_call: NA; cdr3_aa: CASSQEKRTDTQYF; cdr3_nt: TGCGCCAGCAGCCAAGAAAAGAGGACAGATACGCAGTATTTT
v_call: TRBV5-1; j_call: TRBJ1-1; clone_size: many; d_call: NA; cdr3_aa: CASSGRTASSTEAFF; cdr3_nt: TGCGCCAGCAGCGGGAGGACAGCCTCCTCCACTGAAGCTTTCTTT
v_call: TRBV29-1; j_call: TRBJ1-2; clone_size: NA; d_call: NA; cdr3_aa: CSVDSGGYTF; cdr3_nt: TGCAGCGTTGATTCTGGAGGCTACACCTTC
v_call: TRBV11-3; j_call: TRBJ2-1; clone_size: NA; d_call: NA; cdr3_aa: CASSSSVYEQFF; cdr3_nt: TGTGCCAGCAGCTCATCTGTATATGAGCAGTTCTTC
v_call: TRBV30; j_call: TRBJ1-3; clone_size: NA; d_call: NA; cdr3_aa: CAWSVGGPGNTIYF; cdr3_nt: TGTGCCTGGAGTGTAGGGGGTCCTGGAAACACCATATATTTT
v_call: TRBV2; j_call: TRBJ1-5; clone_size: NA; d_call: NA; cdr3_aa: CASSETRANSNQPQHF; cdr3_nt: TGTGCCAGCAGTGAAACACGGGCGAATAGCAATCAGCCCCAGCATTTT
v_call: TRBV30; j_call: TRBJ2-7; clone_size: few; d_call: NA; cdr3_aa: CAWSVPGWSSEQYF; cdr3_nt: TGTGCCTGGAGTGTACCGGGCTGGTCTTCTGAGCAGTACTTC
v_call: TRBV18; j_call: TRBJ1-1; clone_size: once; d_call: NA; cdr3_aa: CASSPSGGNTEAFF; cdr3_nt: TGTGCCAGCTCACCGAGCGGGGGTAACACTGAAGCTTTCTTT
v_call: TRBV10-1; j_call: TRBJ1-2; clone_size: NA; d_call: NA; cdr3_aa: CASTLHRWAYGYTF; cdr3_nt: TGCGCCAGCACCCTCCATAGGTGGGCCTATGGCTACACCTTC
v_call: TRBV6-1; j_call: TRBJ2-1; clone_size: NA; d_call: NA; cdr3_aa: CASSEAGGTQISSYNEQFF; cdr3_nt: TGTGCCAGCAGTGAAGCGGGGGGCACTCAGATTAGCTCCTACAATGAGCAGTTCTTC
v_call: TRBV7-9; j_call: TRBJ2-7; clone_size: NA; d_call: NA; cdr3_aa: CASSPRNEQYF; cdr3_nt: TGTGCCAGCAGCCCAAGAAACGAGCAGTACTTC
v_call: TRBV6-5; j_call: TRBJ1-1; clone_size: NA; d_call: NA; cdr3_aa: CASSYGSDAFF; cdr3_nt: TGTGCCAGCAGTTACGGGTCAGACGCTTTCTTT
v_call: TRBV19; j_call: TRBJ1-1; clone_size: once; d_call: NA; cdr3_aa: CASSIPGTGGTEAFF; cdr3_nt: TGTGCCAGTAGTATCCCAGGTACGGGGGGCACTGAAGCTTTCTTT
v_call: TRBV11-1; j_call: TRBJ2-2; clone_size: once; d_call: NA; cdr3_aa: CASSARGGADTGELFF; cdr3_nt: TGTGCCAGCAGCGCGAGGGGGGGCGCTGACACCGGGGAGCTGTTTTTT
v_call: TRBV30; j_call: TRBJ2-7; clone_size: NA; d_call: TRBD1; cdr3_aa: CAWSSGGSYEQYF; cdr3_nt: TGTGCCTGGTCTTCAGGGGGCTCCTACGAGCAGTACTTC
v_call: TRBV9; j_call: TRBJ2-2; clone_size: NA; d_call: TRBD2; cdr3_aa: CASSVVPSGSSTGELFF; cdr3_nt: TGTGCCAGCAGCGTAGTTCCTAGCGGGAGTAGCACCGGGGAGCTGTTTTTT
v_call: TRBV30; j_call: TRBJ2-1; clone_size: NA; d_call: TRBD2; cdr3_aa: CAWSRSGGSSYNEQFF; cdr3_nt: TGTGCCTGGAGTCGGTCCGGCGGGAGCTCCTACAATGAGCAGTTCTTC
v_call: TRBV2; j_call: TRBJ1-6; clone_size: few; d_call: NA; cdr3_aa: CASNGRNNSPLHF; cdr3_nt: TGTGCCAGCAACGGACGTAATAATTCACCCCTCCACTTT
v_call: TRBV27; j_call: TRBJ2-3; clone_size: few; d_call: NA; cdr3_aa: CASSLQGWTDTQYF; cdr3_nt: TGTGCCAGCAGTTTACAGGGTTGGACAGATACGCAGTATTTT
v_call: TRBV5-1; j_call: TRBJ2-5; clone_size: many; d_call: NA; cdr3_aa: CASSLSPNQETQYF; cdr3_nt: TGCGCCAGCAGCTTGAGCCCGAACCAAGAGACCCAGTACTTC
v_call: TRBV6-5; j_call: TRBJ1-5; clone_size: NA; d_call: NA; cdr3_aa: CASSAENSNQPQHF; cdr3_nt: TGTGCCAGCAGTGCAGAAAATAGCAATCAGCCCCAGCATTTT
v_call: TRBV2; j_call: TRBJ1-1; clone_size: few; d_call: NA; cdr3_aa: CASSEQWVSTEAFF; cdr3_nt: TGTGCCAGCAGTGAACAGTGGGTCTCCACTGAAGCTTTCTTT
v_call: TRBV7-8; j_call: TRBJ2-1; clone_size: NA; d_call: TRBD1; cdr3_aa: CASSRRTGNEQFF; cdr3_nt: TGTGCCAGCAGCCGTAGGACAGGCAATGAGCAGTTCTTC
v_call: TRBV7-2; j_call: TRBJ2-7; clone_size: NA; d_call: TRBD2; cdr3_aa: CASSFTSGSEQYF; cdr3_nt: TGTGCCAGCAGCTTCACTAGCGGGAGCGAGCAGTACTTC
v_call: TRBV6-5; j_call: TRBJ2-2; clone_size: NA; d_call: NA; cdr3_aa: CASSYSGQGNTGELFF; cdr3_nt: TGTGCCAGCAGTTACTCTGGCCAGGGGAACACCGGGGAGCTGTTTTTT
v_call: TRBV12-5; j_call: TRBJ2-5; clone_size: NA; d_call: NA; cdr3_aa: CASGLDRPGEQYF; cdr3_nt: TGTGCTAGTGGTTTGGACCGACCGGGGGAGCAGTACTTC
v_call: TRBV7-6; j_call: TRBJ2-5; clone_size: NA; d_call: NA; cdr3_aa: CASSLGPQETQYF; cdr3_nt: TGTGCCAGCAGCTTAGGTCCCCAAGAGACCCAGTACTTC
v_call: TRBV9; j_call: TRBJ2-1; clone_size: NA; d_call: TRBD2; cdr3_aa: CASSVASGGLEEQFF; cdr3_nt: TGTGCCAGCAGCGTAGCTAGCGGGGGGCTAGAAGAGCAGTTCTTC
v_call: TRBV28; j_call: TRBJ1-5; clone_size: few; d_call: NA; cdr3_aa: CASSSGQTRVAQHF; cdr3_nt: TGTGCCAGCAGTTCCGGACAGACGAGGGTAGCCCAGCATTTT
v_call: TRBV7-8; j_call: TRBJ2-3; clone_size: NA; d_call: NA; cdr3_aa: CASQRSRTDTQYF; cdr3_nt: TGTGCCAGCCAGCGGAGCCGCACAGATACGCAGTATTTT
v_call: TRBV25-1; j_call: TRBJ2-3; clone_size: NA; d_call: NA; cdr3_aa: CASSVSGSGGNTQYF; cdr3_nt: TGTGCCAGCAGTGTCAGCGGGTCAGGGGGGAATACGCAGTATTTT
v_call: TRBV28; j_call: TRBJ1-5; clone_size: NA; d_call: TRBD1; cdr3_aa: CASSLGTGWGQPQHF; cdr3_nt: TGTGCCAGCAGTTTAGGGACAGGGTGGGGTCAGCCCCAGCATTTT
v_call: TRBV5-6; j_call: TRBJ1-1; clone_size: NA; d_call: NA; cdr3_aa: CASSLGGYMNTEAFF; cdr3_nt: TGTGCCAGCAGCTTGGGGGGATACATGAACACTGAAGCTTTCTTT
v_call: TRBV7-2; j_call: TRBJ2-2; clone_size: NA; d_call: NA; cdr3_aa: CASSLAPAAGELFF; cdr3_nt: TGTGCCAGCAGCTTAGCTCCCGCCGCCGGGGAGCTGTTTTTT
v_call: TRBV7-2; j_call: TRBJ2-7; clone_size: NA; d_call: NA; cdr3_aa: CASSRQYQGGEQYF; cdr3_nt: TGTGCCAGCAGTCGACAATACCAGGGCGGCGAGCAGTACTTC
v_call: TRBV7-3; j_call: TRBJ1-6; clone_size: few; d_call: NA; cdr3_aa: CASSLGTLNSPLHF; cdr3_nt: TGTGCCAGCAGCTTAGGGACCTTAAATTCACCCCTCCACTTT
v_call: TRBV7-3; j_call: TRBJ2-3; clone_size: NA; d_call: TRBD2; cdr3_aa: CASSVSSGGTDTQYF; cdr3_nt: TGTGCCAGCAGCGTGAGTAGCGGGGGCACAGATACGCAGTATTTT
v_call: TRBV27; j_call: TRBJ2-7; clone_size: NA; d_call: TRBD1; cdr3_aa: CASSLSRDRGEQYF; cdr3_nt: TGTGCCAGCAGTTTATCCCGGGACAGAGGCGAGCAGTACTTC
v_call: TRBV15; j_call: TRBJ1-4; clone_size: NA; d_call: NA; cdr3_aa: CATSRDRQVNEKLFF; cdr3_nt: TGTGCCACCAGCAGAGATCGGCAGGTTAATGAAAAACTGTTTTTT
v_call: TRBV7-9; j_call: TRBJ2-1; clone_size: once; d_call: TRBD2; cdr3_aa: CASSSPSGRLRTYNEQFF; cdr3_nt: TGTGCCAGCAGCTCTCCAAGCGGGAGGTTGCGAACCTACAATGAGCAGTTCTTC
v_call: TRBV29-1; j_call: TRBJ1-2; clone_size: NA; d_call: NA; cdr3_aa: CSVGPGKEYGYTF; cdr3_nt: TGCAGCGTTGGCCCAGGGAAAGAGTATGGCTACACCTTC
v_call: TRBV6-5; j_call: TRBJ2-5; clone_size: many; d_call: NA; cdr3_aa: CASSDVAGETQYF; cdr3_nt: TGTGCCAGCAGTGACGTGGCAGGAGAGACCCAGTACTTC
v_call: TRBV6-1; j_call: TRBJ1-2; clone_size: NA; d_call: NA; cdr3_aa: CASSEGTEYNYGYTF; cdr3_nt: TGTGCCAGCAGTGAAGGGACGGAATATAACTATGGCTACACCTTC
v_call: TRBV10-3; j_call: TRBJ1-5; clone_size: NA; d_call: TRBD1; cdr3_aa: CAIRDRGINQPQHF; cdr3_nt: TGTGCCATCAGGGACAGGGGGATTAATCAGCCCCAGCATTTT
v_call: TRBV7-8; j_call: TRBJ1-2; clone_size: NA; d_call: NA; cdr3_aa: CASSLPGTYGYTF; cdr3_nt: TGTGCCAGCAGCTTACCAGGGACCTATGGCTACACCTTC
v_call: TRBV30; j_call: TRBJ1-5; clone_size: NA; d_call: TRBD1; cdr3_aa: CAWRPPGTGGNQPQHF; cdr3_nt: TGTGCCTGGAGGCCTCCCGGGACAGGGGGCAATCAGCCCCAGCATTTT
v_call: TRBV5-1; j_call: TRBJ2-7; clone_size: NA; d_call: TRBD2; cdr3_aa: CASSPSGGLSYEQYF; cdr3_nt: TGCGCCAGCAGCCCAAGCGGGGGCCTCTCCTACGAGCAGTACTTC
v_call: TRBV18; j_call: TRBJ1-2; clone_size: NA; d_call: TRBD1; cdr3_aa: CASSPGQANYGYTF; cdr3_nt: TGTGCCAGCTCCCCGGGACAGGCTAACTATGGCTACACCTTC
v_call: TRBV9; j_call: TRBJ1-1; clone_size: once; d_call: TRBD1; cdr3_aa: CASSVTGSDSVAFF; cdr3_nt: TGTGCCAGCAGCGTGACAGGGTCCGATAGCGTAGCTTTCTTT
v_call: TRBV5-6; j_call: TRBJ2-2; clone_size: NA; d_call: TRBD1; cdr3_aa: CASSFRDRPLLFF; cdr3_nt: TGTGCCAGCAGCTTCCGGGACAGGCCCCTCCTGTTTTTT
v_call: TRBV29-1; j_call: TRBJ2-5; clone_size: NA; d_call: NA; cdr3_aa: CSASVGGRWETQYF; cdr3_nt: TGCAGCGCTTCCGTCGGAGGTAGATGGGAGACCCAGTACTTC
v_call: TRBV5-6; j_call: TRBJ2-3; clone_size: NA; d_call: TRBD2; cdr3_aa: CASRGRGSSDTQYF; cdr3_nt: TGTGCCAGCCGCGGGCGGGGGAGCTCAGATACGCAGTATTTT
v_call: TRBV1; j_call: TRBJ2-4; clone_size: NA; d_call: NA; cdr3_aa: CTSSQARGGKGLDKNIQYF; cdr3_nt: TGCACCAGCAGCCAAGCTCGAGGAGGGAAGGGTCTAGACAAAAACATTCAGTACTTC
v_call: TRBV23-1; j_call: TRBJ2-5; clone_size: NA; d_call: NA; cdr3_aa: CASLRDTQETQYF; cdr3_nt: TGCGCCAGCCTTAGGGACACCCAAGAGACCCAGTACTTC
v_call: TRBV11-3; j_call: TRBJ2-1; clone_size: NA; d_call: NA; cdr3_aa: CASSADSQWDNEQFF; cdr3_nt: TGTGCCAGCTCAGCCGACAGCCAGTGGGACAATGAGCAGTTCTTC
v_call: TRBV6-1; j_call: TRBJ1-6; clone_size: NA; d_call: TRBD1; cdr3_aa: CASSEPWDRLDSPLHF; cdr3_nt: TGTGCCAGCAGTGAACCTTGGGACAGGTTGGATTCACCCCTCCACTTT